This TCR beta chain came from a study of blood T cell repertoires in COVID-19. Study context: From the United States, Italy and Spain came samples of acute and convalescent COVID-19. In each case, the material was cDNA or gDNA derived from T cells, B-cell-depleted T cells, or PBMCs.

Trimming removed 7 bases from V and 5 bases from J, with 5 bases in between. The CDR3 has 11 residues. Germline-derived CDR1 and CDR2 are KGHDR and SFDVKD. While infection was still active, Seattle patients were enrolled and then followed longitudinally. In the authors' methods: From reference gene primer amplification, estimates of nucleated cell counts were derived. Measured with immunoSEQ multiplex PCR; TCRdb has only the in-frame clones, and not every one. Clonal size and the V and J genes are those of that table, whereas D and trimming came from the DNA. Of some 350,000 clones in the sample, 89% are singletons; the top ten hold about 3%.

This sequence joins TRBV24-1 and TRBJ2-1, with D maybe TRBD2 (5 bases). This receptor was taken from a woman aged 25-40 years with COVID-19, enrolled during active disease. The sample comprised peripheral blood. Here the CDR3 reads CATREDNEQFF. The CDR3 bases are TGTGCCACCAGGGAGGACAATGAGCAGTTCTTC.